This T cell receptor beta chain was recorded in a study of identical twins. Only a few counts were recorded for this clonotype. Its target is unknown. Trimming took off 2 bases at V and 4 bases at J, with 12 bases between the two ends. The CDR3 has 15 amino acids. Germline CDR1 reads SGHRS; CDR2 reads YFSETQ. Findings and limits, study-wide: Because invariant MAIT and iNKT cells could be present, zero-insertion analyses could be partly confounded.

MiXCR, applied by TCRdb to the 5' RACE reads, yields one record per CDR3 protein. This sample has about 530,000 distinct CDR3 sequences; around 24% occur once, and the top ten carry 0.48%. These same data were also listed under a study on yellow fever vaccine responses in identical twins.

This receptor was obtained from a woman under 30 in good health. The chain couples TRBV5-1 to TRBJ2-2; possibly TRBD2 for D (7 bases). Sequenced: CD4+ T cells sorted from blood. The CDR3 DNA follows: TGCGCCAGCAGCTTAGGGGGGGACTTCACCGGGGAGCTGTTTTTT. This sequence encodes CASSLGGDFTGELFF.